These T cell receptor beta chains were read from a single sample in a study of T cells after yellow fever vaccination. Each CDR3 protein is one row after TCRdb ran MiXCR on the 5' RACE reads. Among about 340,000 distinct CDR3 sequences listed, around 13% were seen once. The specimen was CD4+ T cells sorted from PBMCs, collected 15 days after the yellow fever booster vaccination. The receptors were sampled from a man between 18 and 29 years old who received the YFV17D yellow fever vaccine. Both conserved end residues are trimmed from each CDR3.

TRBV6-2/TRBV6-3 | ASSTDTYEQY
TRBV5-1 | ASSLEADYGYT
TRBV12-3/TRBV12-4 | ASSSDRERGYT
TRBV5-6 | ASSTLQGETQY
TRBV2 | ASAGTISYEQY
TRBV10-3 | AVRPADNQPQH
TRBV6-5 | ASSAGGPRTDTQY
TRBV19 | ASSIENSGANVLT
TRBV5-1 | ASTRGFDDYGYT
TRBV12-3/TRBV12-4 | ASSFDRSSYNEQF
TRBV5-1 | ASSFEGQGNPEAF
TRBV5-1 | ASSLAPGSTSPLH
TRBV28 | ASLPGSSYNEQF
TRBV6-6 | ASNRPDAQETQY
TRBV7-9 | ASSLGGRNSPLH
TRBV7-2 | ASSLVQTATDTQY
TRBV6-2/TRBV6-3 | ASSLETGRYNEQF
TRBV27 | ASARQGRGPNEKLF
TRBV29-1 | SVDARGMGDYGYT
TRBV25-1 | ASSRDRYNSPLH
TRBV5-1 | ASSLSTSFNEQF
TRBV12-3/TRBV12-4 | ASSVQAQPQH
TRBV6-2/TRBV6-3 | ASRPGESGDTQY
TRBV5-1 | ASSRLLAGTAETQY
TRBV5-1 | ASSPGTSGTEETQY
TRBV2 | ASSAGTVTNYGYT
TRBV27 | ASSFTRGRLPYGYT
TRBV19 | ASSVRAGTPRPQH
TRBV7-9 | ASSLDRGAGQY
TRBV5-1 | ASSLGQGVDYGYT
TRBV27 | ASSLWGREQY
TRBV4-2 | ASSQVWGGVNTEAF
TRBV7-8 | ASSSRQTTYNEQF
TRBV5-1 | ASSLGLARGEQF
TRBV30 | AVNRDRGVDTQY
TRBV12-5 | ASSGGTGELF
TRBV4-3 | ASSPSPHGGNNEQF
TRBV20-1 | SARDPTGDDEAF
TRBV5-1 | ASSLGQSSSYEQY
TRBV3-1 | ASSQDLTGWGPLH
TRBV7-2 | ASSRGGEVETQY
TRBV10-2 | ASSVDRGSSGANVLT
TRBV7-3 | ASSFRSGGPDTQY
TRBV20-1 | SASVGGTDTQY
TRBV25-1 | ASSESGGAFYEQY
TRBV5-1 | ASSAGTRTEKLF
TRBV11-2 | ASSLSRHPNTEAF
TRBV7-2 | ASSLVRAGDTQY
TRBV2 | ASRSLGRDYGYT
TRBV3-1 | ASSQGVGVWVQYTKY
TRBV2 | ASRSRDTGELF
TRBV11-2 | ASSLLDLPDTQY
TRBV7-2 | ASSAQESSYNEQF